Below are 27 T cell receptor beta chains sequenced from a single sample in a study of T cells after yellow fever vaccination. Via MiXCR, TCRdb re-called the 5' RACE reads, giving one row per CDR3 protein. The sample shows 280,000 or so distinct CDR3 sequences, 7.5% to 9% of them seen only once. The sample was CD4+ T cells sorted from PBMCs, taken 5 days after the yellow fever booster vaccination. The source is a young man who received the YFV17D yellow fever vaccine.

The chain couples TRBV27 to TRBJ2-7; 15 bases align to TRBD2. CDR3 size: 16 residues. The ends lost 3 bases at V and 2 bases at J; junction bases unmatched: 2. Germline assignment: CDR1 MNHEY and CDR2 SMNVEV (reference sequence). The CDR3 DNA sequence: TGTGCCAGCAGTTTCGGACTAGCGGGGGGGACCTACGAGCAGTACTTC. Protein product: CASSFGLAGGTYEQYF.

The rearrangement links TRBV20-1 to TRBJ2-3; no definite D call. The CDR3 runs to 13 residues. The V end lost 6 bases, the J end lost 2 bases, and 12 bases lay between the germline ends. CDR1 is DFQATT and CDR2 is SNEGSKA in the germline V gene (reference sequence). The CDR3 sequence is CSAPPSTTDTQYF. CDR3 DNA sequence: TGCAGTGCCCCGCCAAGCACCACAGATACGCAGTATTTT.

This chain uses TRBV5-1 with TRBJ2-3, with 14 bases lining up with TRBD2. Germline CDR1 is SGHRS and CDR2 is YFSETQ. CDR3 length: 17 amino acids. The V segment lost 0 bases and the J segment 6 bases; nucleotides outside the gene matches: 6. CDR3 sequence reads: CASSLGLAGGPADTQYF. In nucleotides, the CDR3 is TGCGCCAGCAGCTTGGGACTAGCGGGGGGGCCAGCGGATACGCAGTATTTT.

In nucleotides, the CDR3 is TGTGCCAGCCGAGAACGGCGGGGGCTCTCTGGGGCCAACGTCCTGACTTTC. Translation gives CASRERRGLSGANVLTF. This rearrangement joins TRBV7-2 to TRBJ2-6, with D possibly being TRBD2 (7 bases). With 8 bases removed from V and 0 bases from J, the gap between germline ends came to 17 bases. The CDR3 runs 17 residues. Germline V CDR1 and CDR2: SGHTA, FQGNSA.

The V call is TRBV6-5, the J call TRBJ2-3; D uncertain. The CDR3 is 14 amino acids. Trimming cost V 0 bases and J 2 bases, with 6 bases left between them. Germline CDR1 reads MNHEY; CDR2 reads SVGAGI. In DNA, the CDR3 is TGTGCCAGCAGTTACTCCGAGTCCACAGATACGCAGTATTTT. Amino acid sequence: CASSYSESTDTQYF.

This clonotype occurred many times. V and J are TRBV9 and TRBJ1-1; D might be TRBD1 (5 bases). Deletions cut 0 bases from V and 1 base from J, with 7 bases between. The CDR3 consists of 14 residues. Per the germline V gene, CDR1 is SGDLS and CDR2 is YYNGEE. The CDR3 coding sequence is TGTGCCAGCAGCGTAGTGGGGGGGAACACTGAAGCTTTCTTT. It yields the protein CASSVVGGNTEAFF.

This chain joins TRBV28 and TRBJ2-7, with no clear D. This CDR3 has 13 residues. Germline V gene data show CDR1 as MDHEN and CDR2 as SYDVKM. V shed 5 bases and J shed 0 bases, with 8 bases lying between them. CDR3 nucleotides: TGTGCCAGCAGTCCCCCCCGCTCCTACGAGCAGTACGTC. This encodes CASSPPRSYEQYV.

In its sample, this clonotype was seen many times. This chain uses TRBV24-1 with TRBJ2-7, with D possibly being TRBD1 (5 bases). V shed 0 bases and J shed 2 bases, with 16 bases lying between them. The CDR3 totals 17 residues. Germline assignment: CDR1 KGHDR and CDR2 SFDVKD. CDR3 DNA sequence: TGTGCCACCAGTGATTTGCCGGGTTGTACAGGAACCTACGAGCAGTACGTC. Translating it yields CATSDLPGCTGTYEQYV.

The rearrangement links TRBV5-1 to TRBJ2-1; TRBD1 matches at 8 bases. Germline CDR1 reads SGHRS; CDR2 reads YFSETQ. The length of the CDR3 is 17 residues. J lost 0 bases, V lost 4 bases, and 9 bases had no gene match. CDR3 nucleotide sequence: TGCGCCAGCAGCGCTAGGACAGGGTCGAGCTCCTACAATGAGCAGTTCTTC. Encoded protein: CASSARTGSSSYNEQFF. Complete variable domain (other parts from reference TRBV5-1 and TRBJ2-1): KAGVTQTPRYLIKTRGQQVTLSCSPISGHRSVSWYQQTPGQGLQFLFEYFSETQRNKGNFPGRFSGRQFSNSRSEMNVSTLELGDSALYLCASSARTGSSSYNEQFFGPGTRLTVL.

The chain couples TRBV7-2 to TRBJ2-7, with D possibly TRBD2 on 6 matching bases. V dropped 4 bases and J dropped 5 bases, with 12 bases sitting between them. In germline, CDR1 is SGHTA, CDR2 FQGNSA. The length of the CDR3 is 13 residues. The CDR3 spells CASSSRLVDEQYF. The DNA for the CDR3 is TGTGCCAGCAGCTCCAGACTAGTTGACGAGCAGTACTTC.

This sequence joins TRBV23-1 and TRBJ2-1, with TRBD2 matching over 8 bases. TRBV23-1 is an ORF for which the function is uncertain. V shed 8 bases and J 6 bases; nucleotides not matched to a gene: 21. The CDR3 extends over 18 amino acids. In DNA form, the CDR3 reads TGCGCCAGCTCTCCGCATGGGCGGGGGGTCACGCCCCGCAATGAGCAGTTCTTC. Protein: CASSPHGRGVTPRNEQFF.

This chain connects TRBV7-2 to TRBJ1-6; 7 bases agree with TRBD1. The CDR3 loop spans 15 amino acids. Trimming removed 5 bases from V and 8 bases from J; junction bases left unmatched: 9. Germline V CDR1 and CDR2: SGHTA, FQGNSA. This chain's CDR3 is CASSPSRGLDSPLHF. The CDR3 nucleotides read TGTGCCAGCAGCCCATCGAGGGGGCTCGATTCACCCCTCCACTTT.

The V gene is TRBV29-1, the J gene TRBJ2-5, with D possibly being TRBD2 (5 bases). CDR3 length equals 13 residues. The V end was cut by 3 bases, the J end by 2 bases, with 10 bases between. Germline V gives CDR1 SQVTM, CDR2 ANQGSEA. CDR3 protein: CSVDAGGQETQYF. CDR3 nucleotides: TGCAGCGTTGATGCGGGCGGTCAAGAGACCCAGTACTTC. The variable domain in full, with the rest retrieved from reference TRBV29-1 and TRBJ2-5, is SAVISQKPSRDICQRGTSLTIQCQVDSQVTMMFWYRQQPGQSLTLIATANQGSEATYESGFVIDKFPISRPNLTFSTLTVSNMSPEDSSIYLCSVDAGGQETQYFGPGTRLLVL.

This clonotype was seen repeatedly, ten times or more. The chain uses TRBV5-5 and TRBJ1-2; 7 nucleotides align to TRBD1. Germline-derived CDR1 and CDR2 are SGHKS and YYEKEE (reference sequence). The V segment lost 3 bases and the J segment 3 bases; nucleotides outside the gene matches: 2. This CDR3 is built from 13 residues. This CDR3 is CASSSDRDYGYTF. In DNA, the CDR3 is TGTGCCAGCAGCTCAGACAGGGACTATGGCTACACCTTC.

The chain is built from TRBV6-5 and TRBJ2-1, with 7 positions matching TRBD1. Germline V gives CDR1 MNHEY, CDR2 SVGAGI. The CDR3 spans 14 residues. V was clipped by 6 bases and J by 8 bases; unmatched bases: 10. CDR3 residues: CASRRRTTGDEQFF. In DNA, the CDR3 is TGTGCCAGCAGACGCCGAACAACAGGGGATGAGCAGTTCTTC.

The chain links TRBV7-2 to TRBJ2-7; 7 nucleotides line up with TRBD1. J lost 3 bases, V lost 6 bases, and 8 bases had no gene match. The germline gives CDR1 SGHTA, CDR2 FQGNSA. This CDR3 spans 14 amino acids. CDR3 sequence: CASRPRGRGYEQYV. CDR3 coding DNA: TGTGCCAGCAGACCAAGGGGGCGAGGCTACGAGCAGTACGTC.

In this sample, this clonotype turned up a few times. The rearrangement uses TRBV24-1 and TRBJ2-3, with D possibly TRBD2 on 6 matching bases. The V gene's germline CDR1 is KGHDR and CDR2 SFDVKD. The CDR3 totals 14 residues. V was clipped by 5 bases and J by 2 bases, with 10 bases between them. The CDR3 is CATSVGLHTDTQYF. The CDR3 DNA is TGTGCCACCAGTGTGGGACTCCACACAGATACGCAGTATTTT.

CDR3 coding DNA: TGTGCCAGCAGTTACGTAGGAAGCACAGATACGCAGTATTTT. It encodes CASSYVGSTDTQYF. This chain connects TRBV6-5 to TRBJ2-3; D not resolved. V gave up 2 bases and J gave up 0 bases, with 6 bases separating them. Germline assignment: CDR1 MNHEY and CDR2 SVGAGI. This CDR3 region has 14 residues.

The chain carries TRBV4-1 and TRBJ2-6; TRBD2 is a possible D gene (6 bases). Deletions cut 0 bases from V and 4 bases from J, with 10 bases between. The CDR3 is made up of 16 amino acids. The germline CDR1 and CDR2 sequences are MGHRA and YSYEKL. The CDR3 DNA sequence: TGCGCCAGCAGCCAAGAGGGAGGTAACGGGGCCAACGTCCTGACTTTC. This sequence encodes CASSQEGGNGANVLTF.

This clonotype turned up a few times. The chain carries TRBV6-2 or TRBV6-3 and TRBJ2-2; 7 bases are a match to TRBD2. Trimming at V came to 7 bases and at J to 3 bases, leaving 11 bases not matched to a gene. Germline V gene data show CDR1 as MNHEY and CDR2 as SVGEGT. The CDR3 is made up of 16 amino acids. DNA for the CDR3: TGTGCCAGCAACCTGGGGCCTAGCGGATACACCGGGGAGCTGTTTTTT. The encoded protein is CASNLGPSGYTGELFF.

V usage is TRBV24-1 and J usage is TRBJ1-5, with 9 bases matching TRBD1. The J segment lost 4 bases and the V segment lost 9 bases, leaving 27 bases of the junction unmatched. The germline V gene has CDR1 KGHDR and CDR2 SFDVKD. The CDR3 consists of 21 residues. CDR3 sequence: CATPLNREGTGLRWVNQPQHF. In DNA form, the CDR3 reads TGTGCCACCCCATTAAACAGAGAGGGGACAGGGTTGCGGTGGGTAAATCAGCCCCAGCATTTT.

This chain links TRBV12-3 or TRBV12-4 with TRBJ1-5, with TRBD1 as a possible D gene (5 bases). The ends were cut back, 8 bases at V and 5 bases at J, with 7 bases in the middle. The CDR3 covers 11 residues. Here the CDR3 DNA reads TGTGCCAGCTGCAGGGATCAGCCCCAGCATTTT. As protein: CASCRDQPQHF.

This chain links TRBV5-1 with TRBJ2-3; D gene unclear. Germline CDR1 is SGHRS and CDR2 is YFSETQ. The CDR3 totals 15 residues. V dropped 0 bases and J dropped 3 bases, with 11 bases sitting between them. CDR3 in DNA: TGCGCCAGCAGCTTGGGAGACACTACTACAGATACGCAGTATTTT. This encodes CASSLGDTTTDTQYF.

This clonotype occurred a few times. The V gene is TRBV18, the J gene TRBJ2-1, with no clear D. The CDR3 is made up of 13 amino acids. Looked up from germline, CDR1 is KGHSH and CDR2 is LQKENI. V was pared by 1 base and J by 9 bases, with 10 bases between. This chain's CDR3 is CASSPQGTVEQFF. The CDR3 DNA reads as TGTGCCAGCTCACCACAGGGAACGGTTGAGCAGTTCTTC.

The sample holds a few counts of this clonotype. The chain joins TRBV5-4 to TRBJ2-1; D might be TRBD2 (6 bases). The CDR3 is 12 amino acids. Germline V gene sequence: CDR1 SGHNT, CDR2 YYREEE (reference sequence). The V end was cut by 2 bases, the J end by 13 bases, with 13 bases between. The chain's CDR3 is CASSFSGEEQFF. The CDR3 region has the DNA TGTGCCAGCAGCTTCTCCGGGGAGGAACAGTTCTTC.

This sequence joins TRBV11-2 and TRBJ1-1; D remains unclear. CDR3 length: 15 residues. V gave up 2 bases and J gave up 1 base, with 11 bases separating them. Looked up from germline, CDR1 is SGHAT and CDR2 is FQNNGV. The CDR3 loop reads CASSLRSVGNTEAFF. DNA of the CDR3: TGTGCCAGCAGCTTAAGAAGTGTGGGGAACACTGAAGCTTTCTTT.

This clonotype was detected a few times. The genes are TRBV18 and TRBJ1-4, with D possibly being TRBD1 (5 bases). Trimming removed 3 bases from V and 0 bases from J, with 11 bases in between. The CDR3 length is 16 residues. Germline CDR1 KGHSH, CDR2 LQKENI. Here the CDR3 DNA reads TGTGCCAGCTCACCCCCTGGAGGGGCAACTAATGAAAAACTGTTTTTT. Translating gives CASSPPGGATNEKLFF. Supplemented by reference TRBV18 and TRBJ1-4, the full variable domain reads NAGVMQNPRHLVRRRGQEARLRCSPMKGHSHVYWYRQLPEEGLKFMVYLQKENIIDESGMPKERFSAEFPKEGPSILRIQQVVRGDSAAYFCASSPPGGATNEKLFFGSGTQLSVL.